This T cell receptor (beta chain) was identified during a study of blood T cell repertoires in COVID-19. Libraries were prepared by immunoSEQ multiplex PCR; TCRdb keeps only in-frame clonotypes and omits some of them. Found here are 100,000 to 150,000 clones, approximately 90% of them singletons; the top ten hold 10%. The CDR3 runs 16 residues. V was clipped by 4 bases and J by 7 bases; unmatched bases: 13. Germline V lookup: CDR1 SGHDT, CDR2 YYEEEE. The TCR comes from a man aged 50 to 59 with acute or convalescent COVID-19. The chain joins TRBV5-6 to TRBJ1-5; 8 nucleotides line up with TRBD1. The sample was peripheral blood. This CDR3 reads CASSGSTGEGSQPQHF. CDR3 coding DNA: TGTGCCAGCAGCGGCTCGACAGGGGAGGGAAGCCAGCCCCAGCATTTT. The full variable domain, in which reference TRBV5-6 and TRBJ1-5 provide the parts outside the CDR3, is DAGVTQSPTHLIKTRGQQVTLRCSPKSGHDTVSWYQQALGQGPQFIFQYYEEEERQRGNFPDRFSGHQFPNYSSELNVNALLLGDSALYLCASSGSTGEGSQPQHFGDGTRLSIL.